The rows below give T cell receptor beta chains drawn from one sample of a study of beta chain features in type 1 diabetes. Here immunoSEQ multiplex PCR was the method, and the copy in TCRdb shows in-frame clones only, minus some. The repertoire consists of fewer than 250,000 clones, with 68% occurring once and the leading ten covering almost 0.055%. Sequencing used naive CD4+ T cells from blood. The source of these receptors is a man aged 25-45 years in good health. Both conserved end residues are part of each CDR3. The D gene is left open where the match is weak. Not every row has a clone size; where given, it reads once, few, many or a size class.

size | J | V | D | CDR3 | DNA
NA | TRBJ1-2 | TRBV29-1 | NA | CSGGGYTF | TGCAGCGGCGGGGGCTACACCTTC
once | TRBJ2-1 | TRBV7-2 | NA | CASSLVAYNEQFF | TGTGCCAGCAGCTTAGTCGCCTACAATGAGCAGTTCTTC
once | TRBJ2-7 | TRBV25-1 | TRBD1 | CASSDTGTGGDEQYF | TGTGCCAGCAGTGATACCGGGACAGGGGGCGACGAGCAGTACTTC
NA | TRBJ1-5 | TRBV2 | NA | CASREKGNQPQHF | TGTGCCAGCAGGGAGAAGGGGAATCAGCCCCAGCATTTT
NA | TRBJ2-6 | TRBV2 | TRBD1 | CASRQGSGANVLTF | TGTGCCAGCAGACAGGGGTCCGGGGCCAACGTCCTGACTTTC
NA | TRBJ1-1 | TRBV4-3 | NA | CASSQLTGDTEAFF | TGCGCCAGCAGCCAACTTACAGGAGACACTGAAGCTTTCTTT
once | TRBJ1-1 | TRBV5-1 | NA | CASSLDRIGNTEAFF | TGCGCCAGCAGCTTGGACAGGATTGGGAACACTGAAGCTTTCTTT
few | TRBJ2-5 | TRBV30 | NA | CAWSVRTTETQYF | TGTGCCTGGAGTGTACGGACAACGGAGACCCAGTACTTC
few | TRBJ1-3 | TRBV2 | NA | CASAKGNTIYF | TGTGCCAGCGCGAAAGGAAACACCATATATTTT
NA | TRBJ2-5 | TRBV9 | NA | CASSGQDPGYQETQYF | TGTGCCAGCAGCGGACAGGACCCGGGGTACCAAGAGACCCAGTACTTC
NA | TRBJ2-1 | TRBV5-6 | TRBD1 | CASSLYGTDNEQFF | TGTGCCAGCAGCTTGTACGGGACAGACAATGAGCAGTTCTTC
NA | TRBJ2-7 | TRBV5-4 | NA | CASSLSAGLVSYEQYF | TGTGCCAGCAGCTTGTCGGCGGGATTGGTATCCTACGAGCAGTACTTC
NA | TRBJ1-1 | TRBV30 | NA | CAWSVGKNTEAFF | TGTGCCTGGAGTGTAGGCAAGAACACTGAAGCTTTCTTT
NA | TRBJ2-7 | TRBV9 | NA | CASSRYIGYEQYF | TGTGCCAGCAGCCGCTACATCGGCTACGAGCAGTACTTC
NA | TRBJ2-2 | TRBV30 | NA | CACGRAGELFF | TGTGCCTGCGGGCGGGCCGGGGAGCTGTTTTTT
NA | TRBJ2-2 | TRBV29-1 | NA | CSVPGVNTGELFF | TGCAGCGTTCCGGGAGTCAACACCGGGGAGCTGTTTTTT
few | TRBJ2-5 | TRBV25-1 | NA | CASSESGIETQYF | TGTGCCAGCAGTGAATCGGGGATAGAGACCCAGTACTTC
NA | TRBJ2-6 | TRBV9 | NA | CASSPGILLSGANVLTF | TGTGCCAGCAGCCCTGGGATACTACTCTCTGGGGCCAACGTCCTGACTTTC
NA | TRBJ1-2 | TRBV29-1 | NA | CSAWGNYGYTF | TGCAGCGCCTGGGGGAACTATGGCTACACCTTC
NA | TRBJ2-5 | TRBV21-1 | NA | CASSIHSPGGPRDPVLRPQYF | NA
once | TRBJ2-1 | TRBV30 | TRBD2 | CAWSKTSGRNEQFF | TGTGCCTGGAGTAAGACTAGCGGGAGAAATGAGCAGTTCTTC
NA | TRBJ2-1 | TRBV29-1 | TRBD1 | CSVSSQGQGYNEQFF | TGCAGCGTTTCTTCACAGGGACAGGGCTACAATGAGCAGTTCTTC
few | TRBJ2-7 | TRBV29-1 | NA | CSVEDPPSYEQYF | TGCAGCGTTGAAGATCCCCCCTCCTACGAGCAGTACTTC
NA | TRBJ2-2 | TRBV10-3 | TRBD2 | CAIRAGENTGELFF | TGTGCCATCCGTGCGGGGGAGAACACCGGGGAGCTGTTTTTT
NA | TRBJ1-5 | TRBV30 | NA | CAWSKRAEGNQPQHF | TGTGCCTGGAGCAAGCGGGCGGAGGGCAATCAGCCCCAGCATTTT
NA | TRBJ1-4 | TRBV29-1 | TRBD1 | CSVGDRGAEKLFF | TGCAGCGTTGGGGACAGGGGAGCTGAAAAACTGTTTTTT
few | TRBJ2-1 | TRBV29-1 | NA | CSAWDRRGNEQFF | TGCAGCGCATGGGACCGGCGGGGAAATGAGCAGTTCTTC
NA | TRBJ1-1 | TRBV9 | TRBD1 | CASSVGTGALNTEAFF | TGTGCCAGCAGCGTGGGGACAGGGGCCTTGAACACTGAAGCTTTCTTT
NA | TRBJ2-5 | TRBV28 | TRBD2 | CASSPPNEREVKETQYF | TGTGCCAGCAGTCCGCCGAATGAGCGGGAGGTAAAGGAGACCCAGTACTTC
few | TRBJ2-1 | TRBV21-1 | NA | CASSMIGTGNNEQFF | TGTGCCAGCAGCATGATTGGGACAGGTAACAATGAGCAGTTCTTC
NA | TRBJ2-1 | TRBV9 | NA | CASSVDWGNYNEQFF | TGTGCCAGCAGCGTAGACTGGGGGAACTACAATGAGCAGTTCTTC
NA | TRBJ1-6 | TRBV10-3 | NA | CAISEGSSYNSPLHF | TGTGCCATCAGTGAGGGCAGCTCCTATAATTCACCCCTCCACTTT
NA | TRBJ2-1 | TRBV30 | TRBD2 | CAWSVHSGSFYNEQFF | TGTGCCTGGAGTGTACATAGCGGGAGTTTCTACAATGAGCAGTTCTTC
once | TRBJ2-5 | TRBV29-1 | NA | CSVGQAVLGIERETQYF | TGCAGCGTTGGACAGGCTGTTTTAGGCATTGAAAGGGAGACCCAGTACTTC
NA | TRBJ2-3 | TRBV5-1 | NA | CASSLGQDTDTQYF | TGCGCCAGCAGCTTGGGACAGGACACAGATACGCAGTATTTT
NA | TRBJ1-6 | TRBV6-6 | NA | CASSYPQGIDNSPLHF | TGTGCCAGCAGTTACCCACAGGGTATAGATAATTCACCCCTCCACTTT
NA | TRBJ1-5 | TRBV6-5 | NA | CASSRSGGRQPQHF | TGTGCCAGCAGTCGATCGGGGGGCAGACAGCCCCAGCATTTT
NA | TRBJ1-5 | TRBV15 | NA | CATSRGGPGQPQHF | TGTGCCACCAGCAGAGGAGGCCCGGGACAGCCCCAGCATTTT
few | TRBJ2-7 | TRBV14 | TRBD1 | CASSLQGYEQYF | TGTGCCAGCAGCCTACAGGGGTACGAGCAGTACTTC
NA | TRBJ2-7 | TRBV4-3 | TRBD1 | CASSQDSGQLYEQYF | TGCGCCAGCAGCCAAGATTCGGGACAGCTCTACGAGCAGTACTTC
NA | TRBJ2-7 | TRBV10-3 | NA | CAISESIGAYEQYF | TGTGCCATCAGTGAGTCGATCGGAGCCTACGAGCAGTACTTC
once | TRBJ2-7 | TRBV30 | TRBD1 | CAWSVFPNRGLSYEQYF | TGTGCCTGGAGTGTTTTCCCCAACAGGGGGCTCAGCTACGAGCAGTACTTC
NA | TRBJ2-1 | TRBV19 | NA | CASSGLTYNEQFF | TGTGCCAGTAGTGGGCTTACCTACAATGAGCAGTTCTTC
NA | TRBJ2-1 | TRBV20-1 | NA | CSAPLINEQFF | TGCAGTGCGCCACTGATAAATGAGCAGTTCTTC
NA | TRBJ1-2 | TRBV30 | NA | CAWSLGDGYTF | TGTGCCTGGAGCCTGGGGGATGGCTACACCTTC
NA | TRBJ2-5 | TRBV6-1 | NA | CASSEETQYF | TGTGCCAGCAGTGAAGAGACCCAGTACTTC
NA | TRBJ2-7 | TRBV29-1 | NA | CSVSTGSYEQYF | TGCAGCGTCTCGACAGGCTCCTACGAGCAGTACTTC
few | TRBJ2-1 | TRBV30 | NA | CAWSTGNVNEQFF | TGTGCCTGGAGTACGGGGAATGTCAATGAGCAGTTCTTC
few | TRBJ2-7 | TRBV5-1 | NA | CASSPGGGGEQYF | TGCGCCAGCAGTCCCGGTGGGGGAGGCGAGCAGTACTTC
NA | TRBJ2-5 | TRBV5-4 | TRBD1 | CASSPGNRGRETQYF | TGTGCCAGCAGCCCTGGGAACAGGGGGAGGGAGACCCAGTACTTC